Listed below are T cell receptor beta chains from one sample, sequenced in a study of CD8 T cells in Susac syndrome. TCRdb used MiXCR to reprocess the immunoSEQ multiplex PCR reads, holding one entry per CDR3 protein. This table has about 130,000 distinct CDR3 sequences, approximately 94% appearing once. Sequences were obtained from CD4+ T cells from PBMCs. These receptors were collected from a human donor with multiple sclerosis. Both conserved end residues are part of each CDR3. A D gene is named only where the DNA matches it firmly. Not every row has a clone size; where given, it reads once, few, many or a size class.

TRBV3-1,.,TRBJ1-2,.,11,TGTGCCAGCAGCCAAGGGCATGGCTACACCTTC,CASSQGHGYTF
TRBV12-3/TRBV12-4,.,TRBJ1-2,.,15,TGTGCCAGCAGTTCCTTACCGACAGGCCTTTGGGGCTACACCTTC,CASSSLPTGLWGYTF
TRBV29-1,.,TRBJ2-7,.,14,TGCAGCGTGGGTGGGACACGGAGCTCCTACGAGCAGTACTTC,CSVGGTRSSYEQYF
TRBV5-4,.,TRBJ2-1,.,17,TGTGCCAGCAGCCCGTGGTTGGGGAAAGGGCCCTTCAATGAGCAGTTCTTC,CASSPWLGKGPFNEQFF
TRBV5-1,TRBD1,TRBJ1-1,.,15,TGCGCCAGCAGCTTACGGACAGGGCCGAACACTGAAGCTTTCTTT,CASSLRTGPNTEAFF
TRBV20-1,TRBD1,TRBJ2-7,.,15,TGCAGTGCTGGGTCCGGGACAGGGGGTTTGTACGAGCAGTACTTC,CSAGSGTGGLYEQYF
TRBV5-6,TRBD1,TRBJ2-1,.,15,TGTGCCAGCAGCTACTTTGACAGGGTTCGCAATGAGCAGTTCTTC,CASSYFDRVRNEQFF
TRBV10-3,TRBD1,TRBJ2-7,once,15,TGTGCCATCAGTCCAACCGGGACAGCGTCCTACGAGCAGTACTTC,CAISPTGTASYEQYF
TRBV5-1,.,TRBJ2-7,.,15,TGCGCCAGCAGCTTGGCCTCTCTCAGCCGAGGGGAGCAGTACTTC,CASSLASLSRGEQYF
TRBV5-6,.,TRBJ1-1,.,14,TGTGCCAGCAGCGTTACAGACGGTGGGGCTGAAGCTTTCTTT,CASSVTDGGAEAFF
TRBV5-1,TRBD1,TRBJ1-1,.,19,TGCGCCAGCAGGAGGGGAGGACAGGGTCAATTTGGCATGAACACTGAAGCTTTCTTT,CASRRGGQGQFGMNTEAFF
TRBV5-1,.,TRBJ1-1,.,16,TGCGCCAGCAGCTTAAGGGAAGGGGCGGGGAACACTGAAGCTTTCTTT,CASSLREGAGNTEAFF
TRBV20-1,.,TRBJ2-5,.,14,TGCAGTGCTAGAGAACAGACTGCCCCCGAGACCCAGTACTTC,CSAREQTAPETQYF
TRBV20-1,.,TRBJ1-2,.,12,TGCAGTGCTAGAGTGGGTCCGGCCGGCTACACCTTC,CSARVGPAGYTF
TRBV7-9,.,TRBJ2-1,.,18,TGTGCCACCCAGAAGGCAGTTGAATCGTACGGCTCCTACAATGAGCAGTTCTTC,CATQKAVESYGSYNEQFF
TRBV29-1,.,TRBJ2-3,.,12,TGCAGCGTTGCCCCGGACCCCGATACGCAGTATTTT,CSVAPDPDTQYF
TRBV4-2,TRBD2,TRBJ2-2,.,16,TGTGCCAGCAGCCGAAAGGGACTAGCGGGTACCGGGGAGCTGTTTTTT,CASSRKGLAGTGELFF
TRBV18,.,TRBJ1-1,once,12,TGTGCCAGCTCACCCCCTTTACGAGACGCTTTCTTT,CASSPPLRDAFF
TRBV2,.,TRBJ2-3,.,11,TGTGCCAGCAAGGTTGGGGATACGCAGTATTTT,CASKVGDTQYF
TRBV19,.,TRBJ1-1,.,13,TGTGCCAGTAGCCAGACACAGAACACTGAAGCTTTCTTT,CASSQTQNTEAFF
TRBV5-4,.,TRBJ1-1,.,13,TGTGCCAGCAGCCCGCCTGGAGGCGGTGAAGCTTTCTTT,CASSPPGGGEAFF
TRBV18,.,TRBJ2-5,.,12,TGTGCCAGCTCAGCTACCCAAGAGACCCAGTACTTC,CASSATQETQYF
TRBV12-3/TRBV12-4,.,TRBJ1-5,.,15,TGTGCCAGCAGCCAGCAGCGGGGCTACAATCAGCCCCAGCATTTT,CASSQQRGYNQPQHF
TRBV30,.,TRBJ1-2,.,13,TGTGCCTGGAGTCGGGGCGTTGGGGGTGGCTACACCTTC,CAWSRGVGGGYTF
TRBV20-1,.,TRBJ2-3,.,15,TGCAGTGCTAGAGCACAGGGCTTTGACACAGATACGCAGTATTTT,CSARAQGFDTDTQYF
TRBV6-5,TRBD1,TRBJ1-1,.,12,TGTGCCAGCAGTCACAGGGGGGCTGAAGCTTTCTTT,CASSHRGAEAFF
TRBV18,.,TRBJ2-1,.,12,TGTGCCAGCTCACCACGGAAAAATGAGCAGTTCTTC,CASSPRKNEQFF
TRBV29-1,.,TRBJ1-5,.,13,TGCAGCGTTAGACTTAATAGCAATCAGCCCCAGCATTTT,CSVRLNSNQPQHF
TRBV29-1,.,TRBJ2-1,.,11,TGCAGCGCCGGAGGGTACAATGAGCAGTTCTTC,CSAGGYNEQFF
TRBV5-4,TRBD1,TRBJ1-2,.,15,TGTGCCAGCAGCTTGGGACAGGGGCGTAACTATGGCTACACCTTC,CASSLGQGRNYGYTF
TRBV4-1,.,TRBJ1-6,.,13,TGCGCCAGCAGCCAAGAGCTCATTTCACCCCTCCACTTT,CASSQELISPLHF
TRBV5-1,TRBD2,TRBJ2-1,.,17,TGCGCCAGCAGCTTGGCCGCGGCGGGAGGGCCAGGTGATGAGCAGTTCTTC,CASSLAAAGGPGDEQFF
TRBV19,.,TRBJ2-5,.,16,TGTGCCAGTAGTATAGGGCTTGCTACAACCCAAGAGACCCAGTACTTC,CASSIGLATTQETQYF
TRBV6-6,TRBD2,TRBJ2-2,.,15,TGTGCCAGCACCGGGACTAGCGATCTCGCCGGGGAGCTGTTTTTT,CASTGTSDLAGELFF
TRBV3-1,.,TRBJ2-3,.,14,TGTGCCAGCAGCCAAACAGGGACCACAGATACGCAGTATTTT,CASSQTGTTDTQYF
TRBV7-2,.,TRBJ1-1,.,10,TGTGCCAGCAAGGACATTCAAGCTTTCTTT,CASKDIQAFF
TRBV12-3/TRBV12-4,.,TRBJ1-2,.,11,TGTGCCAGCACCCGAGGCTATGGCTACACCTTC,CASTRGYGYTF
TRBV10-3,.,TRBJ2-3,.,13,TGTGCCATCACCGGGGGAGGAACAGATACGCAGTATTTT,CAITGGGTDTQYF
TRBV4-2,.,TRBJ2-3,.,18,TGTGCCAGCAGCTTCACCCCTTCACTGGGGTCTGGGGCAGATACGCAGTATTTT,CASSFTPSLGSGADTQYF
TRBV27,.,TRBJ2-6,.,16,TGTGCCAGCAGTTTCGTCTTGCCGGGAGGGGCCAACGTCCTGACTTTC,CASSFVLPGGANVLTF
TRBV4-3,.,TRBJ2-2,.,15,TGCGCCAGCAGCCGTCAACCAGGGAGTACCGGGGAGCTGTTTTTT,CASSRQPGSTGELFF
TRBV5-4,.,TRBJ1-2,.,14,TGTGCCAGCAGCTTCACAGGGAGGGACTATGGCTACACCTTC,CASSFTGRDYGYTF
TRBV6-2/TRBV6-3,.,TRBJ2-3,.,14,TGTGCCAGCGGTTATAGGGCGAGCACAGATACGCAGTATTTT,CASGYRASTDTQYF
TRBV7-2,.,TRBJ2-1,.,16,TGTGCCAGCAGGCCCCCCGGGGGACAGAGATACAATGAGCAGTTCTTC,CASRPPGGQRYNEQFF
TRBV7-9,TRBD1,TRBJ1-2,.,15,TGTGCCAGCAGCCCCGGACAGGGGCTACACTATGGCTACACCTTC,CASSPGQGLHYGYTF
TRBV19,TRBD1,TRBJ2-7,.,16,TGTGCCAGTAGTATTGTTGGGGGACAGAGCTCCTACGAGCAGTACTTC,CASSIVGGQSSYEQYF